The 32 T cell receptor beta chains given below trace back to one sample, sequenced in a study of blood T cell repertoires in COVID-19. Only in-frame clones appear in the TCRdb table, and some are missing; sequencing was by immunoSEQ multiplex PCR. The sample consists of about 200,000 clones, about 88% of them appearing once. The sequenced sample was peripheral blood. The receptors were sampled from a woman between 50 and 59 years old with COVID-19, enrolled during active disease.

This clone was detected ten times or more. The rearrangement links TRBV30 to TRBJ1-3, with D hard to call. CDR3 length equals 16 residues. Germline V gives CDR1 GTSNPN, CDR2 SVGIG (reference sequence). Between the trimmed V and J ends, which lost 3 bases and 2 bases, there was a span of 17 bases. The CDR3 coding sequence is TGTGCCTGGAGCATCAGGAAGGCGGGCGCTGGAAACACCATATATTTT. This gives the protein CAWSIRKAGAGNTIYF.

The V gene is TRBV19, the J gene TRBJ1-1, with a weak D call TRBD1 (5 bases). Germline CDR1 and CDR2: LNHDA and SQIVND (reference sequence). V lost 3 bases to trimming and J lost 5 bases, with 16 bases between them. There are 15 residues in the CDR3. This CDR3 is CASSIGQGGGTEAFF. The CDR3 DNA sequence: TGTGCCAGTAGTATCGGGCAGGGAGGCGGGACTGAAGCTTTCTTT.

The genes are TRBV7-8 and TRBJ2-1, with TRBD2 matching over 7 bases. There are 15 residues in the CDR3. Germline CDR1 is SGHVS and CDR2 is FQNEAQ. V lost 3 bases and J lost 6; bases outside the gene matches: 8. CDR3 residues: CASSLGRGNFNEQFF. In DNA form, the CDR3 reads TGTGCCAGCAGCTTGGGGCGGGGGAACTTCAATGAGCAGTTCTTC.

CDR3 coding DNA: TGCGCCAGCAGTGAGAGTAAGGGGTCTGATCTCTATGGCTACACCTTC. Translating gives CASSESKGSDLYGYTF. This sequence joins TRBV10-2 and TRBJ1-2; maybe TRBD1 (5 bases). The CDR3 has 16 amino acids. Germline V gives CDR1 WSHSY, CDR2 SAAADI. Between the trimmed V and J ends, which lost 2 bases and 4 bases, there was a span of 17 bases.

J is TRBJ2-7 and V is TRBV6-2 or TRBV6-3; TRBD2 might be the D (6 bases). In germline, CDR1 is MNHEY, CDR2 SVGEGT. This CDR3 comprises 15 residues. Trimming took off 6 bases at V and 4 bases at J, with 19 bases between the two ends. The CDR3 reads CASSSKNSGLYEQYF. Written as DNA, the CDR3 is TGTGCCAGCAGCTCAAAGAATAGCGGACTGTACGAGCAGTACTTC.

The rearrangement uses TRBV6-2 or TRBV6-3 and TRBJ1-1; 8 bases fit TRBD1. The CDR3 totals 14 residues. Per the germline V gene, CDR1 is MNHEY and CDR2 is SVGEGT. The junction had 8 bases not matched to a gene; V was cut back by 0 bases and J by 11 bases. DNA for the CDR3: TGTGCCAGCAGTTACTCTCAGGGGGCGCGGAGGGCTTTCTTT. It encodes CASSYSQGARRAFF.

The chain has TRBV19 and TRBJ2-1; 7 bases agree with TRBD1. The junction had 4 bases not matched to a gene; V was cut back by 1 base and J by 10 bases. CDR1 LNHDA and CDR2 SQIVND come from the germline V gene (reference sequence). The length of the CDR3 is 13 residues. DNA for the CDR3: TGTGCCAGTAGTATAGCCCCAGGGGGAGAGCAGTTCTTC. Encoded protein: CASSIAPGGEQFF.

This clone was seen more than once but under ten times. The V call is TRBV5-6, the J call TRBJ2-7, with TRBD1 identical over 8 bases. The CDR3 is 15 residues long. Germline trimming cut 4 bases from V and 5 bases from J; bases unmatched to any gene: 11. The germline V gene encodes CDR1 SGHDT and CDR2 YYEEEE. Here the CDR3 DNA reads TGTGCCAGCAGCCACGGGGCAGGGGGCTGGGACGAGCAGTACTTC. Its protein is CASSHGAGGWDEQYF.

The chain is built from TRBV2 and TRBJ1-3, with D unresolved. The germline V gene encodes CDR1 SNHLY and CDR2 FYNNEI. The germline V and J ends were trimmed by 3 bases and 3 bases, with 15 bases remaining between them. This CDR3 region has 16 residues. The CDR3 DNA reads as TGTGCCAGCAGTGAGGAGGTTCTCGGTGTTGGAAACACCATATATTTT. Translating gives CASSEEVLGVGNTIYF.

The chain is built from TRBV5-1 and TRBJ1-1; no firm D call. V was cut by 4 bases and J by 0 bases, with 16 bases left in between. CDR3 length: 16 amino acids. CDR1 and CDR2 (germline): SGHRS, YFSETQ. The CDR3 DNA sequence: TGCGCCAGCAGCCCTAACCTACAGCCGATGAACACTGAAGCTTTCTTT. This sequence encodes CASSPNLQPMNTEAFF.

The rearrangement joins TRBV13 to TRBJ2-2, with 14 bases lining up with TRBD2. Germline CDR1 is PRHDT and CDR2 is FYEKMQ (reference sequence). V lost 5 bases and J lost 2; bases outside the gene matches: 10. This CDR3 spans 19 amino acids. The CDR3 reads CASSPPLGLAGANTGELFF. CDR3 bases: TGTGCCAGCAGCCCCCCCCTGGGACTAGCGGGGGCCAACACCGGGGAGCTGTTTTTT.

The V and J genes are TRBV27 and TRBJ1-2; D may be TRBD1 (6 bases). The CDR3 is made up of 15 amino acids. Per the germline V gene, CDR1 is MNHEY and CDR2 is SMNVEV (reference sequence). The V gene lost 6 bases and the J gene lost 3 bases, with 17 bases spanning the gap. CDR3 region: CASSLQGTLDYGYTF. CDR3 nucleotide sequence: TGTGCCAGCAGCCTTCAGGGGACCCTAGACTATGGCTACACCTTC.

The chain combines TRBV12-5 with TRBJ1-1; D call uncertain. The CDR3 contains 11 residues. Between the trimmed V and J ends, which lost 7 bases and 2 bases, there was a span of 5 bases. Germline loops: CDR1 LGHNT, CDR2 FRNRAP. CDR3 bases: TGTGCTAGTGCCCTCAACACTGAAGCTTTCTTT. Amino acids: CASALNTEAFF.

CDR3 in DNA: TGTGCCAGCAGAGAACAGGGGGCCTCCTACAATGAGCAGTTCTTC. Translating gives CASREQGASYNEQFF. J is TRBJ2-1 and V is TRBV6-4, with 9 bases that match TRBD1. Per the germline V gene, CDR1 is MRHNA and CDR2 is SNTAGT. CDR3 length equals 15 residues. J gave up 0 bases and V 6 bases, and 3 bases lay outside the gene matches.

The rearrangement links TRBV19 to TRBJ1-1, with D unclear. The germline V gene encodes CDR1 LNHDA and CDR2 SQIVND (reference sequence). The CDR3 loop spans 13 amino acids. V was shortened by 5 bases and J by 0 bases, with 7 bases between the two germline ends. CDR3 sequence (DNA): TGTGCCAGTAGTGTACAAATGAACACTGAAGCTTTCTTT. Translated, it gives CASSVQMNTEAFF.

In nucleotides, the CDR3 is TGTGCCAGCAGTCGGGACTCAGGGCTGTCACCCCTCCACTTT. It specifies CASSRDSGLSPLHF. This chain joins TRBV2 and TRBJ1-6; D might be TRBD1 (5 bases). Germline lookup yields CDR1 SNHLY and CDR2 FYNNEI. V lost 5 bases to trimming and J lost 10 bases, with 15 bases between them. CDR3 length equals 14 residues. The complete variable domain, with remaining parts taken from reference TRBV2 and TRBJ1-6, reads EPEVTQTPSHQVTQMGQEVILRCVPISNHLYFYWYRQILGQKVEFLVSFYNNEISEKSEIFDDQFSVERPDGSNFTLKIRSTKLEDSAMYFCASSRDSGLSPLHFGNGTRLTVT.

The genes are TRBV9 and TRBJ1-6; possibly TRBD1 for D (5 bases). Germline-derived CDR1 and CDR2 are SGDLS and YYNGEE. Between the trimmed V and J ends, which lost 2 bases and 13 bases, there was a span of 13 bases. The length of the CDR3 is 13 residues. CDR3 DNA: TGTGCCAGCAGCGTTGTCCAGGGACTGCCCCTCCACTTT. It yields the protein CASSVVQGLPLHF.

The chain has TRBV30 and TRBJ2-7, with D maybe TRBD1 (5 bases). The germline V gene has CDR1 GTSNPN and CDR2 SVGIG (reference sequence). The length of the CDR3 is 13 residues. V lost 0 bases and J 0 bases, leaving 6 bases between the germline ends. CDR3 sequence reads: CAWSVDSSYEQYV. The CDR3 region has the DNA TGTGCCTGGAGTGTAGACAGCTCCTACGAGCAGTACGTC.

The CDR3: CASSEQGWGPQETQYF. As DNA, the CDR3 is TGCGCCAGCAGTGAACAGGGTTGGGGGCCGCAAGAGACCCAGTACTTC. The chain uses TRBV10-1 and TRBJ2-5; D may be TRBD1 (6 bases). From germline, CDR1 is WNHNN and CDR2 SYGVQD (reference sequence). V lost 3 bases and J 2 bases, leaving 16 bases between the germline ends. The CDR3 totals 16 residues.

The chain employs TRBV28 and TRBJ1-2; the D gene is possibly TRBD1 (5 bases). Germline-derived CDR1 and CDR2 are MDHEN and SYDVKM. The CDR3 spans 14 residues. Trimming pared 6 bases from V and 1 base from J, leaving 12 bases between. CDR3 DNA sequence: TGTGCCAGCAGGCAGGGTTCCTTTAACTATGGCTACACCTTC. It encodes CASRQGSFNYGYTF.

This chain joins TRBV6-5 and TRBJ2-1; unclear D gene. CDR3 length: 16 amino acids. Germline CDR1 is MNHEY and CDR2 is SVGAGI. V was pared by 4 bases and J by 5 bases, with 18 bases between. The CDR3 is CASSSFSFLTDNEQFF. CDR3 DNA sequence: TGTGCCAGCAGTTCCTTTTCTTTCCTAACCGACAATGAGCAGTTCTTC.

Only one count was recorded for this clone. Its ends do not fully match the called genes, so a read error is possible. The chain is built from TRBV6-5 and TRBJ2-3; 7 bases agree with TRBD2. Germline V gene sequence: CDR1 MNHEY, CDR2 SVGAGI. This CDR3 comprises 10 residues. This CDR3 reads CASKGGRASF. The CDR3 DNA reads TGTGCCAGCAAGGGAGGGAGGGCGAGTTTT.

The chain combines TRBV13 with TRBJ1-6; 8 bases are shared with TRBD1. V lost 5 bases and J lost 9; bases outside the gene matches: 15. The CDR3 is 17 amino acids. Germline CDR1 PRHDT, CDR2 FYEKMQ (reference sequence). The CDR3 sequence is CASSRTGTGNPISPLHF. The CDR3 DNA is TGTGCCAGCAGCCGAACCGGGACAGGAAACCCGATTTCACCCCTCCACTTT.

The genes are TRBV19 and TRBJ2-7; D is perhaps TRBD2 (5 bases). Germline loops: CDR1 LNHDA, CDR2 SQIVND (reference sequence). Trimming stripped 1 base from V and 7 bases from J, with 11 bases between. The CDR3 is 13 amino acids. CDR3 residues: CASSIGPRTEQYV. CDR3 in DNA: TGTGCCAGTAGTATAGGCCCCAGGACTGAGCAGTACGTC.

V usage is TRBV10-2 and J usage is TRBJ1-5; the D is unclear. The CDR3 sequence is 13 residues long. Trimming cost V 2 bases and J 5 bases, with 7 bases left between them. CDR1 is WSHSY, CDR2 SAAADI, per germline. The CDR3 region is CASSEGLYQPQHF. The DNA of the CDR3 is TGCGCCAGCAGTGAGGGACTATATCAGCCCCAGCATTTT.

This sequence joins TRBV30 and TRBJ2-2, with D possibly being TRBD2 (7 bases). V gave up 2 bases and J gave up 7 bases, with 23 bases separating them. CDR1 is GTSNPN and CDR2 is SVGIG in the germline V gene (reference sequence). CDR3 size: 17 residues. CDR3: CAWSPLFRGAFVGELFF. In DNA, the CDR3 is TGTGCCTGGAGTCCGCTCTTTCGGGGGGCCTTTGTCGGGGAGCTGTTTTTT.

The J gene is TRBJ2-1, the V gene TRBV28, with D possibly TRBD1 on 6 matching bases. CDR1 is MDHEN, CDR2 SYDVKM, per germline. The CDR3 extends over 15 amino acids. Trimming removed 5 bases at V and 0 bases at J, with 11 bases between. The CDR3 DNA follows: TGTGCCAGCAGTCTTCGACAGGCCTCCTACAATGAGCAGTTCTTC. Its translation is CASSLRQASYNEQFF.

This clone was counted a single time. The chain has TRBV6-5 and TRBJ1-6; D not certain. The length of the CDR3 is 15 residues. V lost 11 bases, J lost 0 bases, and 14 bases lay in between. Germline V gene lookup returns CDR1 MNHEY and CDR2 SVGAGI. The CDR3 loop reads CALRGKSSYNSPLHF. CDR3 bases: TGTGCCCTTCGAGGGAAGAGCTCCTATAATTCACCCCTCCACTTT.

This chain connects TRBV29-1 to TRBJ1-2; no definite D call. The CDR3 contains 13 residues. The germline CDR1 and CDR2 sequences are SQVTM and ANQGSEA. Trimming removed 5 bases from V and 4 bases from J, with 14 bases in between. The CDR3 region is CSVRHLLGYGYTF. The CDR3 bases are TGCAGCGTTAGACACCTCCTGGGCTATGGCTACACCTTC. Filled out from reference TRBV29-1 and TRBJ1-2, the complete variable domain reads SAVISQKPSRDICQRGTSLTIQCQVDSQVTMMFWYRQQPGQSLTLIATANQGSEATYESGFVIDKFPISRPNLTFSTLTVSNMSPEDSSIYLCSVRHLLGYGYTFGSGTRLTVV.

The chain has TRBV27 and TRBJ1-6; D not resolved. Trimming removed 7 bases from V and 9 bases from J, with 16 bases in between. The CDR3 consists of 14 residues. The germline V gene encodes CDR1 MNHEY and CDR2 SMNVEV (reference sequence). The CDR3 reads CASTSPSGVSPLHF. Here the CDR3 DNA reads TGTGCCAGCACCAGCCCTTCCGGGGTTTCACCCCTCCACTTT.

This clone was found once. The gene calls are TRBV28 and TRBJ2-4, with 7 bases that match TRBD2. With V trimmed by 5 bases and J by 8 bases, 9 bases remained unmatched. Germline lookup yields CDR1 MDHEN and CDR2 SYDVKM. The CDR3 covers 14 residues. The CDR3 is CASSRWGGEDIQYF. CDR3 bases: TGTGCCAGCAGTCGCTGGGGGGGTGAGGACATTCAGTACTTC.

The gene calls are TRBV4-1 and TRBJ2-5; 12 bases match TRBD1. The junction had 5 bases not matched to a gene; V was cut back by 1 base and J by 5 bases. Germline loops: CDR1 MGHRA, CDR2 YSYEKL. The length of the CDR3 is 16 residues. Written as DNA, the CDR3 is TGCGCCAGCAGCCAAGGGGACAGGGGGCGCGGGGAGACCCAGTACTTC. This sequence encodes CASSQGDRGRGETQYF.